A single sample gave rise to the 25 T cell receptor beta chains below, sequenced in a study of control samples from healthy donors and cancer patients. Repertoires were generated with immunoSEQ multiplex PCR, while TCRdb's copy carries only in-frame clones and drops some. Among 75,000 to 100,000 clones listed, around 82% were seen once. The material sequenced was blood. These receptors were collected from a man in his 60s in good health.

CDR3 DNA sequence: TGTGCCACTGACAGGGGGTCGCGCAATCAGCCCCAGCATTTT. Translation gives CATDRGSRNQPQHF. V gene TRBV19 combines with J gene TRBJ1-5, with 9 bases matching TRBD1. This CDR3 has 14 amino acids. CDR1 is LNHDA and CDR2 is SQIVND in the germline V gene (reference sequence). Unmatched junction bases numbered 6, after V lost 10 bases and J lost 2 bases.

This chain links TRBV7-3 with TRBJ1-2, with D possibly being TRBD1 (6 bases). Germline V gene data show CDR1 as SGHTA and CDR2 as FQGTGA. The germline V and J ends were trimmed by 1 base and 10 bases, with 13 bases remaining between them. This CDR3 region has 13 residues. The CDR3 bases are TGTGCCAGCAGCTTAAACTCCCAGGGGACCTACACCTTC. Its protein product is CASSLNSQGTYTF.

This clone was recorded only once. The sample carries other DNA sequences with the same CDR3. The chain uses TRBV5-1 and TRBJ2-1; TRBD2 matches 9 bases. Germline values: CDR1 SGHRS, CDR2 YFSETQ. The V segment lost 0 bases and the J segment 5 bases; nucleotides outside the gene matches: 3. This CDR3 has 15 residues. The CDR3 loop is CASSLEAGGHNEQFF. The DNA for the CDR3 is TGCGCCAGCAGCTTGGAAGCGGGGGGCCACAATGAGCAGTTCTTC.

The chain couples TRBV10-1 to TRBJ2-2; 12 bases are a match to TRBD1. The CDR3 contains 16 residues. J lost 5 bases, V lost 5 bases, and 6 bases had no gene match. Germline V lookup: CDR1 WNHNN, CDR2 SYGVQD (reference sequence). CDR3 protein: CASSRDRGQGTGELFF. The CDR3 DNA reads TGCGCCAGCAGTCGGGACAGGGGGCAAGGGACCGGGGAGCTGTTTTTT.

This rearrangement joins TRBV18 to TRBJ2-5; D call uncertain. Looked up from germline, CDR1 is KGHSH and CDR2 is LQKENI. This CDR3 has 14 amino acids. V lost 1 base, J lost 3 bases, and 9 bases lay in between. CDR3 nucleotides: TGTGCCAGCTCACCACTTTTAAGGGAAGAGACCCAGTACTTC. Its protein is CASSPLLREETQYF.

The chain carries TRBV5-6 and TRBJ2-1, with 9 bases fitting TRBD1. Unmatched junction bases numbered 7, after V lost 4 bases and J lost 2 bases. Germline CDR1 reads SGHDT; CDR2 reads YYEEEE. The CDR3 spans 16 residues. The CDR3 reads CASSAGQGRPYNEQFF. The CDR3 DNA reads TGTGCCAGCAGCGCAGGACAGGGGCGTCCCTACAATGAGCAGTTCTTC. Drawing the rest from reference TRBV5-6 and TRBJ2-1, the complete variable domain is DAGVTQSPTHLIKTRGQQVTLRCSPKSGHDTVSWYQQALGQGPQFIFQYYEEEERQRGNFPDRFSGHQFPNYSSELNVNALLLGDSALYLCASSAGQGRPYNEQFFGPGTRLTVL.

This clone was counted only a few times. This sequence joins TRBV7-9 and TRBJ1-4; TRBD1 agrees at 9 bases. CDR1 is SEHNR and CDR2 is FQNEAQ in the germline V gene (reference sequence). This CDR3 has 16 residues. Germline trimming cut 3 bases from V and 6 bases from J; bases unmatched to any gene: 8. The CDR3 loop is CASSFPQGAGDEKLFF. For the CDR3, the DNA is TGTGCCAGCAGCTTCCCACAGGGGGCGGGGGATGAAAAACTGTTTTTT.

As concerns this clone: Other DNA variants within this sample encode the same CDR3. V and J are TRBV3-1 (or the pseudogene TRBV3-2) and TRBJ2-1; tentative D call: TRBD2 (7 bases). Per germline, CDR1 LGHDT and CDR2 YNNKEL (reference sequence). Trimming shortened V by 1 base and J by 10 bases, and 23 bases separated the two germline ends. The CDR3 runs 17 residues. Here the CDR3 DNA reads TGTGCCAGCAGCCAAGGGGGAGGGGGGCCTTGGCAAGGGGAGCAGTTCTTC. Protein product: CASSQGGGGPWQGEQFF.

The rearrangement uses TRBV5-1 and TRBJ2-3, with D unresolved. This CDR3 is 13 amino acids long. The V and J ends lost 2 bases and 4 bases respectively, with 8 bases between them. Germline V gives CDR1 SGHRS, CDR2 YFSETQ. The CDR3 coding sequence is TGCGCCAGCAGCTTCGAGGCCGCAGATACGCAGTATTTT. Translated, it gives CASSFEAADTQYF.

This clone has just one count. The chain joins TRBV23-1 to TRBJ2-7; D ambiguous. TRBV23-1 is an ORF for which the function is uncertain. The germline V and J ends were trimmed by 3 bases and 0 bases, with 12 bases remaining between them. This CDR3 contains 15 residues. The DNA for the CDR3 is TGCGCCAGCAGTCAGGTGGGTCAGCGCTCCTACGAGCAGTACTTC. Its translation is CASSQVGQRSYEQYF.

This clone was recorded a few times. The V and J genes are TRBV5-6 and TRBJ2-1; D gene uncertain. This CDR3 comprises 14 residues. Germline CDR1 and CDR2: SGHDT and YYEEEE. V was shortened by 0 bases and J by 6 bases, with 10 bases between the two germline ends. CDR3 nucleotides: TGTGCCAGCAGCTTGGCTGGAGCAATCAATGAGCAGTTCTTC. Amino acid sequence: CASSLAGAINEQFF.

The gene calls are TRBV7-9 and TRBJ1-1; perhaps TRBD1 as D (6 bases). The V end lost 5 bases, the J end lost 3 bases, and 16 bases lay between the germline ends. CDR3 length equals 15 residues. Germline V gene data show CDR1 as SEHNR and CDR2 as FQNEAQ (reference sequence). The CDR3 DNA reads TGTGCCAGCAGCCCCCGTCCGGGGGGGCACACTGAAGCTTTCTTT. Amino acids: CASSPRPGGHTEAFF. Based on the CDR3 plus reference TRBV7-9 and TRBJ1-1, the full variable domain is DTGVSQNPRHKITKRGQNVTFRCDPISEHNRLYWYRQTLGQGPEFLTYFQNEAQLEKSRLLSDRFSAERPKGSFSTLEIQRTEQGDSAMYLCASSPRPGGHTEAFFGQGTRLTVV.

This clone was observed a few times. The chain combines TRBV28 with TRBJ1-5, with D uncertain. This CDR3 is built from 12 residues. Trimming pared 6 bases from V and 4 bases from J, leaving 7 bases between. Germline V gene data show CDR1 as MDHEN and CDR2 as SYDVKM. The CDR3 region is CASRDGNQPQHF. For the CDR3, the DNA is TGTGCCAGCAGGGACGGGAATCAGCCCCAGCATTTT.

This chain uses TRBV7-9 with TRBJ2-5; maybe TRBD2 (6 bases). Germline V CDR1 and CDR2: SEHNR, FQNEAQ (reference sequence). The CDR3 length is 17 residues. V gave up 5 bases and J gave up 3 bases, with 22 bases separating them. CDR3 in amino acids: CASSGPPGSPHKETQYF. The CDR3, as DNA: TGTGCCAGCAGCGGCCCCCCCGGGAGCCCTCATAAAGAGACCCAGTACTTC.

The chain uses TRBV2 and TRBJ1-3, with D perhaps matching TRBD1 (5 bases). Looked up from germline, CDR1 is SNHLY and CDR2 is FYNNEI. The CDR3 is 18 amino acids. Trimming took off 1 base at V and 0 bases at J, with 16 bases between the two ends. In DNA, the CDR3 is TGTGCCAGCAGTGAAGTCCCCCGGGACTCCGACTCTGGAAACACCATATATTTT. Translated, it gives CASSEVPRDSDSGNTIYF.

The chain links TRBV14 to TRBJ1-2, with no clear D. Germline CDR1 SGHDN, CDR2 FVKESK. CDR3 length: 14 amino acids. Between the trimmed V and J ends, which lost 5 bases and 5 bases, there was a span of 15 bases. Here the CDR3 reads CASSSAGSGYGYTF. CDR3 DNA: TGTGCCAGCAGCTCCGCGGGATCCGGGTATGGCTACACCTTC.

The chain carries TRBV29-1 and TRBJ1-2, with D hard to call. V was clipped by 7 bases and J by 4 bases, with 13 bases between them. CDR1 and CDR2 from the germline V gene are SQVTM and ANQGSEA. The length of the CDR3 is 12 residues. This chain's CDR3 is CSGEVGGYGYTF. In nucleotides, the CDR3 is TGCAGCGGGGAAGTGGGCGGCTATGGCTACACCTTC.

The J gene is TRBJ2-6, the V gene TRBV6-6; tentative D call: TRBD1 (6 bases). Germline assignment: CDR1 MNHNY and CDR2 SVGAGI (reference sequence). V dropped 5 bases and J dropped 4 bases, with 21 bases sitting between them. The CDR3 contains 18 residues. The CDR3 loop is CASSPLFVGAGGANVLTF. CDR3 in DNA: TGTGCCAGCAGTCCCCTATTTGTGGGGGCAGGAGGGGCCAACGTCCTGACTTTC.

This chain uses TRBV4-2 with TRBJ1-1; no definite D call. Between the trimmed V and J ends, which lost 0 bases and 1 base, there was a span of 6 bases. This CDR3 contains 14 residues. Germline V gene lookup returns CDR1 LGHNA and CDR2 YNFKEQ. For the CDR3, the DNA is TGTGCCAGCAGCCAAGAGAGAGGGAACACTGAAGCTTTCTTT. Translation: CASSQERGNTEAFF.

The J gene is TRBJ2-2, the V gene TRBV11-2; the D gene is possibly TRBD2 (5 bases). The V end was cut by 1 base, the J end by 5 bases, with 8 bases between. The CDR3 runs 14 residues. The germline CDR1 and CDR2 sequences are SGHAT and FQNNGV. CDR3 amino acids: CASSLVSGTGELFF. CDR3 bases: TGTGCCAGCAGCTTAGTTTCGGGGACCGGGGAGCTGTTTTTT.

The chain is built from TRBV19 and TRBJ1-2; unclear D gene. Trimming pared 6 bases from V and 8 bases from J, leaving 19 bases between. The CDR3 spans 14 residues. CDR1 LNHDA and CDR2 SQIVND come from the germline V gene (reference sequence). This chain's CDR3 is CASSSQATRGGYTF. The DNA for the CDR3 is TGTGCCAGTAGCTCACAAGCGACCCGTGGAGGCTACACCTTC. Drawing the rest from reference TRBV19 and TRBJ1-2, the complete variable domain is DGGITQSPKYLFRKEGQNVTLSCEQNLNHDAMYWYRQDPGQGLRLIYYSQIVNDFQKGDIAEGYSVSREKKESFPLTVTSAQKNPTAFYLCASSSQATRGGYTFGSGTRLTVV.

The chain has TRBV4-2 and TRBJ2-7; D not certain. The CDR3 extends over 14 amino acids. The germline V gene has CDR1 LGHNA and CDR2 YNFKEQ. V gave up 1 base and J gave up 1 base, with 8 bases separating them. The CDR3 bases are TGTGCCAGCAGCCAAGCAGAACTATCCTACGAGCAGTACTTC. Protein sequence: CASSQAELSYEQYF.

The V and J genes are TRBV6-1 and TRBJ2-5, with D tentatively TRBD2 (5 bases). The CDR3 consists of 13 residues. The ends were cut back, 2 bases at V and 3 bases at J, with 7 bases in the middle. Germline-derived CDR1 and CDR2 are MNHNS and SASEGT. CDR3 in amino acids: CASSETRKETQYF. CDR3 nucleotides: TGTGCCAGCAGTGAAACTAGAAAAGAGACCCAGTACTTC.

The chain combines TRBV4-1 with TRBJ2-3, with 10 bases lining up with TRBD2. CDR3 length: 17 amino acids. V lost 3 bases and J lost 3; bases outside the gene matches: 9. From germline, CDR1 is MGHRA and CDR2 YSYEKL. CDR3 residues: CASSHGTVSGRTDTQYF. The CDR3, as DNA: TGCGCCAGCAGCCACGGCACGGTTAGCGGGAGGACAGATACGCAGTATTTT.

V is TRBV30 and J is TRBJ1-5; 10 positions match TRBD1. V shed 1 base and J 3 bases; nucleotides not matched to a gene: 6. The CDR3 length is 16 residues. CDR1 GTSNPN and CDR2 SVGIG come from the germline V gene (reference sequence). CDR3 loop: CAWSGIGTGVNQPQHF. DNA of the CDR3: TGTGCCTGGAGTGGGATAGGGACAGGGGTCAATCAGCCCCAGCATTTT.